One and the same sample provided the 10 T cell receptor beta chains below, sequenced in a study of monozygotic twins with inflammatory bowel disease. TCRdb reprocessed the 5' RACE reads, keeping one entry per CDR3 protein, no DNA. Its listing shows around 450,000 distinct CDR3 sequences. The sequencing sample was made of blood. These receptors came from a human donor with ulcerative colitis or Crohn's disease, or a healthy co-twin of an affected twin (not recorded which).

The CDR3 reads CASSTPGQGAGEAFF. This rearrangement joins TRBV9 to TRBJ1-1; TCRdb indicates TRBD1, and absent DNA this call remains unverified. Germline V gene data show CDR1 as SGDLS and CDR2 as YYNGEE. The CDR3 runs 15 residues. Complete variable domain (other parts from reference TRBV9 and TRBJ1-1): DSGVTQTPKHLITATGQRVTLRCSPRSGDLSVYWYQQSLDQGLQFLIQYYNGEERAKGNILERFSAQQFPDLHSELNLSSLELGDSALYFCASSTPGQGAGEAFFGQGTRLTVV.

This chain links TRBV28 with TRBJ2-5. Germline V gene lookup returns CDR1 MDHEN and CDR2 SYDVKM. The CDR3 runs 11 residues. The CDR3 loop is CASRESETQYF.

The rearrangement uses TRBV6-1 and TRBJ1-4; TCRdb's assignment of TRBD1 cannot be checked, as there is no DNA. CDR3 length equals 16 residues. Germline V gene data show CDR1 as MNHNS and CDR2 as SASEGT. The CDR3 loop is CAISHGRDSPNEKLFF.

The chain employs TRBV18 and TRBJ1-1; no DNA is available, so the TRBD1 call from TCRdb remains unchecked. The CDR3 covers 16 residues. Germline CDR1 KGHSH, CDR2 LQKENI. The CDR3 spells CASSPLRAGMNTEAFF.

The V gene is TRBV18, the J gene TRBJ1-2. CDR1 and CDR2 from the germline V gene are KGHSH and LQKENI. The CDR3 has 11 amino acids. CDR3 region: CASSPDYGYTF.

The gene calls are TRBV10-3 and TRBJ2-7. Germline CDR1 reads ENHRY; CDR2 reads SYGVKD. This CDR3 region has 13 residues. The CDR3 spells CAISEATSYEQYF.

This chain links TRBV5-1 with TRBJ2-5; no DNA is available, so the TRBD2 call from TCRdb remains unchecked. Germline lookup yields CDR1 SGHRS and CDR2 YFSETQ. The CDR3 is made up of 14 amino acids. Here the CDR3 reads CASSWGQSPKTQYF.

V and J are TRBV20-1 and TRBJ2-1; lacking DNA, the TRBD1 call made by TCRdb goes unchecked. Germline V lookup: CDR1 DFQATT, CDR2 SNEGSKA (reference sequence). The CDR3 extends over 14 amino acids. CDR3 region: CSAPGQGARREQFF.

The chain links TRBV29-1 to TRBJ2-1; absent DNA, TCRdb's TRBD2 call cannot be checked. This CDR3 region has 14 residues. Germline assignment: CDR1 SQVTM and CDR2 ANQGSEA. The CDR3 reads CSVDGRDYNNEQFF.

The chain has TRBV18 and TRBJ1-5; with no DNA, the TCRdb D assignment of TRBD1 cannot be verified. This CDR3 spans 14 amino acids. Looked up from germline, CDR1 is KGHSH and CDR2 is LQKENI. CDR3 amino acids: CASSPQGGNQPQHF.